The clone carrying this T cell receptor beta chain was detected a few times. Its antigen is unidentified. Trimming removed 5 bases from V and 10 bases from J, with 13 bases in between. CDR1 is SGDLS and CDR2 is YYNGEE in the germline V gene. The CDR3 is 13 amino acids. Profiling relied on immunoSEQ multiplex PCR, and the TCRdb table lists in-frame clones only, not all of them. This sample has 35,000 to 40,000 clones, with 60% to 80% found just once. The data stem from a study of vaccination effects on CD4 cells after COVID-19. Using viral peptide pools, the ViraFEST assay grew out antigen-specific CD4+ T cells prior to sequencing. The culture ran for 10 days, and then CD4+ T cells were isolated. Vaccinated recipients, who were negative for nucleocapsid antibodies, had no history of SARS-CoV-2 infection.

The V gene is TRBV9, the J gene TRBJ1-6; D uncertain. The sequence derives from a human donor who received a COVID-19 vaccine. Sample: CD4+ T cells from PBMCs cultured with HCoV-OC43 spike peptides, taken before COVID-19 vaccination. Noted subset: HCoV-OC43 spike overlapping peptide pool stimulation. CDR3 sequence reads: CASRGDGFSPLHF. CDR3 bases: TGTGCCAGCAGGGGAGACGGTTTCTCACCCCTCCACTTT.